This TCR beta chain was captured in a study of blood T cell repertoires in COVID-19. Measured with immunoSEQ multiplex PCR; TCRdb has only the in-frame clones, and not every one. The sample lists roughly 400,000 clones, just over 90% occurring once. The CDR3 length is 13 residues. Germline CDR1 reads SQVTM; CDR2 reads ANQGSEA. V dropped 3 bases and J dropped 4 bases, with 12 bases sitting between them. The chain has TRBV29-1 and TRBJ1-2, with TRBD1 as a possible D gene (5 bases). The specimen was PBMCs or T cells enriched from blood (not recorded which). This clonotype was obtained from a woman aged 40 to 50 who had been exposed to COVID-19. The CDR3 DNA reads as TGCAGCGTTGAGGGCAGGGAGGGCTATGGCTACACCTTC. This sequence encodes CSVEGREGYGYTF.